The 32 T cell receptor beta chains below were found in one sample sequenced in a study of molecular identifiers for immune sequencing clone quantification. TCRdb called the PCR reads again in MiXCR, with one record for every CDR3 protein. Among 250,000 to 350,000 distinct CDR3 sequences listed, 20% to 25% were seen once. The sample consisted of naive CD8+ T cells from blood, with Jurkat cell RNA spiked in. Indicated subset: FACS-sorted CD8+CD4-CCR7+CD45RA+ naive T cells. All receptors come from a human donor in good health. Some libraries in this study had Jurkat cell RNA spiked in.

The sample holds many counts of this clonotype. The gene calls are TRBV19 and TRBJ2-7; no clear D gene. Trimming left V 5 bases short and J 5 bases short, with 7 bases between. The germline gives CDR1 LNHDA, CDR2 SQIVND (reference sequence). The CDR3 extends over 11 amino acids. This chain's CDR3 is CASSHRHEQYF. The CDR3 DNA follows: TGTGCCAGTAGTCATCGTCACGAGCAGTACTTC. The variable domain in full, completed from reference TRBV19 and TRBJ2-7, reads DGGITQSPKYLFRKEGQNVTLSCEQNLNHDAMYWYRQDPGQGLRLIYYSQIVNDFQKGDIAEGYSVSREKKESFPLTVTSAQKNPTAFYLCASSHRHEQYFGPGTRLTVT.

For this clonotype: A much bigger clone sits one base away, suggesting this may be a read error. This sequence joins TRBV5-6 and TRBJ1-1; 9 nucleotides line up with TRBD1. CDR3 size: 20 residues. The V gene's germline CDR1 is SGHDT and CDR2 YYEEEE. After removal of 3 bases from V and 0 bases from J, the junction contained 18 bases not matched to a gene. The CDR3 spells CASSSQGARATALMNTEAFF. In nucleotides, the CDR3 is TGTGCCAGCAGCTCACAGGGGGCGAGAGCTACGGCCCTTATGAACACTGAAGCTTTCTTT.

This clonotype was seen many times. This chain links TRBV29-1 with TRBJ2-3; D remains ambiguous. The CDR3 extends over 13 amino acids. The ends were cut back, 0 bases at V and 8 bases at J, with 12 bases in the middle. Germline values: CDR1 SQVTM, CDR2 ANQGSEA. The CDR3 loop is CSVEDLLLGTQYF. The CDR3, as DNA: TGCAGCGTTGAAGATCTCCTACTGGGTACGCAGTATTTT.

This clonotype was seen many times. The V gene is TRBV7-2, the J gene TRBJ2-7; 8 bases line up with TRBD2. There are 18 residues in the CDR3. Germline assignment: CDR1 SGHTA and CDR2 FQGNSA. J lost 0 bases, V lost 4 bases, and 14 bases had no gene match. The CDR3 loop reads CASSWTAQASGHSYEQYF. The CDR3 DNA sequence: TGTGCCAGCAGCTGGACGGCCCAAGCTAGCGGGCACTCCTACGAGCAGTACTTC.

This chain joins TRBV27 and TRBJ1-1; maybe TRBD1 (6 bases). V lost 2 bases and J lost 2, with 9 bases in between. The germline V gene encodes CDR1 MNHEY and CDR2 SMNVEV (reference sequence). This CDR3 is 14 amino acids long. The CDR3 loop reads CASSLEQGNTEAFF. CDR3 nucleotide sequence: TGTGCCAGCAGTTTAGAACAGGGAAACACTGAAGCTTTCTTT.

This clonotype occurred many times. This chain uses TRBV27 with TRBJ1-4; D remains unclear. The V gene lost 6 bases and the J gene lost 3 bases, with 14 bases spanning the gap. This CDR3 is built from 15 residues. The germline V gene encodes CDR1 MNHEY and CDR2 SMNVEV (reference sequence). The CDR3 spells CASRNRTSPNEKLFF. The CDR3 DNA reads as TGTGCCAGCAGGAACCGAACTTCCCCTAATGAAAAACTGTTTTTT.

Concerning this clonotype: This may arise from a read error, as a much more abundant clone is one base away. The missing conserved phenylalanine or tryptophan at the end of this CDR3 makes a read error likely. The genes are TRBV24-1 and TRBJ2-3; possible D gene TRBD2, 5 bases. In germline, CDR1 is KGHDR, CDR2 SFDVKD. CDR3 length: 19 amino acids. V was clipped by 3 bases and J by 4 bases, with 25 bases between them. This chain's CDR3 is CATSDLSPRGEELADTQYS. The CDR3 DNA is TGTGCCACCAGTGATCTCAGCCCCCGGGGAGAGGAGTTAGCAGATACGCAGTATTCT.

A word on this clonotype: A much more abundant neighbour one base away suggests this may be a read error. Since the CDR3 does not end with the conserved phenylalanine or tryptophan, this likely comes from a read error. This sequence joins TRBV30 and TRBJ2-1; TRBD2 aligns across 8 bases. Per the germline V gene, CDR1 is GTSNPN and CDR2 is SVGIG (reference sequence). The CDR3 contains 14 residues. The trim removed 0 bases at V and 10 bases at J, leaving 8 bases unmatched. The CDR3 protein is CAWSVEAGGPEQFL. CDR3 bases: TGTGCCTGGAGTGTTGAGGCGGGAGGCCCGGAGCAGTTCCTC.

This clonotype has a count of ten or more. The chain has TRBV27 and TRBJ2-7, with D possibly being TRBD2 (7 bases). There are 16 residues in the CDR3. The germline CDR1 and CDR2 sequences are MNHEY and SMNVEV (reference sequence). The germline V and J ends were trimmed by 3 bases and 3 bases, with 18 bases remaining between them. CDR3 nucleotides: TGTGCCAGCAGTTTTTGGAGCCCGGGGGGACACTACGAGCAGTACTTC. Translating gives CASSFWSPGGHYEQYF.

Worth noting for this clonotype: Being one base from a much bigger clone, this may be a read error. The chain joins TRBV2 to TRBJ1-1; unclear D gene. The CDR3 runs 15 residues. Germline CDR1 is SNHLY and CDR2 is FYNNEI. CDR3 sequence reads: CASREGRVLNTEAFF. CDR3 DNA: TGTGCCAGCAGAGAAGGGAGGGTGCTGAACACTGAAGCTTTCTTT. Full variable domain (remainder filled in from reference TRBV2 and TRBJ1-1): EPEVTQTPSHQVTQMGQEVILRCVPISNHLYFYWYRQILGQKVEFLVSFYNNEISEKSEIFDDQFSVERPDGSNFTLKIRSTKLEDSAMYFCASREGRVLNTEAFFGQGTRLTVV.

Details on this clonotype: A much larger clone lies a single base off, so this may be a read error. V is TRBV7-9 and J is TRBJ1-2; a weak D match, TRBD1 (6 bases). The CDR3 sequence is 19 residues long. The V gene's germline CDR1 is SEHNR and CDR2 FQNEAQ (reference sequence). The CDR3 region is CACSSLPGQLPVMDYGYTF. The CDR3 nucleotides are TGTGCCTGCAGCTCCTTACCAGGACAGCTCCCGGTTATGGACTATGGCTACACCTTC.

The rearrangement uses TRBV19 and TRBJ1-5; D uncertain. Trimming took 7 bases from V and 7 from J, leaving 17 bases between them. The CDR3 has 14 amino acids. Germline lookup yields CDR1 LNHDA and CDR2 SQIVND (reference sequence). The CDR3 sequence: CASTEDTAGQPQHF. CDR3 sequence (DNA): TGTGCCAGTACCGAAGACACCGCGGGCCAGCCCCAGCATTTT.

The table lists this clonotype with a few counts. The chain carries TRBV5-6 and TRBJ1-5; weak D call: TRBD1 (5 bases). V lost 2 bases and J 6 bases, leaving 12 bases between the germline ends. CDR3 length: 14 amino acids. Germline loops: CDR1 SGHDT, CDR2 YYEEEE. The CDR3 nucleotides are TGTGCCAGCAGCTTTATAGGGGCCGGTCAGCCCCAGCATTTT. Amino acids: CASSFIGAGQPQHF.

This clonotype has a count of ten or more. V usage is TRBV7-6 and J usage is TRBJ1-1, with D possibly TRBD1 on 6 matching bases. The V gene lost 1 base and the J gene lost 2 bases, with 11 bases spanning the gap. From germline, CDR1 is SGHVS and CDR2 FNYEAQ. The CDR3 covers 15 residues. CDR3 nucleotide sequence: TGTGCCAGCAGCTTAGGGCAGGGGAAAAACACTGAAGCTTTCTTT. Translation: CASSLGQGKNTEAFF.

The rearrangement links TRBV19 to TRBJ2-1; maybe TRBD2 (7 bases). V lost 4 bases to trimming and J lost 6 bases, with 16 bases between them. Per the germline V gene, CDR1 is LNHDA and CDR2 is SQIVND (reference sequence). The CDR3 is 15 amino acids. The chain's CDR3 is CASSTLARGPNEQFF. The CDR3 nucleotides read TGTGCCAGTAGTACTCTAGCGCGGGGGCCCAATGAGCAGTTCTTC. The whole variable domain, remainder taken from reference TRBV19 and TRBJ2-1, is DGGITQSPKYLFRKEGQNVTLSCEQNLNHDAMYWYRQDPGQGLRLIYYSQIVNDFQKGDIAEGYSVSREKKESFPLTVTSAQKNPTAFYLCASSTLARGPNEQFFGPGTRLTVL.

This clonotype was recorded many times. V gene TRBV12-3 or TRBV12-4 combines with J gene TRBJ2-1, with no clear D. The CDR3 runs to 14 residues. Trimming pared 2 bases from V and 9 bases from J, leaving 14 bases between. This chain's CDR3 is CASSLSLTPPEQFF. CDR3 nucleotide sequence: TGTGCCAGCAGTTTATCCTTGACTCCCCCTGAGCAGTTCTTC.

Worth noting for this clonotype: A much larger clone sits a single nucleotide away, making a read error possible. The rearrangement joins TRBV6-2 or TRBV6-3 to TRBJ2-7; 7 nucleotides line up with TRBD2. Looked up from germline, CDR1 is MNHEY and CDR2 is SVGEGT. Losses at the gene ends were 5 bases for V and 5 bases for J; bases not matched to a gene: 9. The CDR3 is made up of 14 amino acids. The chain's CDR3 is CASSQARGGDEQYF. CDR3 nucleotide sequence: TGTGCCAGCAGTCAAGCTCGTGGGGGGGACGAGCAGTACTTC.

This clonotype has only a few counts. The genes are TRBV19 and TRBJ2-1; 7 nucleotides match TRBD2. V shed 3 bases and J 2 bases; nucleotides not matched to a gene: 7. Per germline, CDR1 LNHDA and CDR2 SQIVND (reference sequence). This CDR3 contains 16 residues. The CDR3 loop is CASSIAVAGAYNEQFF. The CDR3 DNA follows: TGTGCCAGTAGTATCGCGGTGGCGGGGGCCTACAATGAGCAGTTCTTC.

This clonotype was counted at least ten times. The chain couples TRBV7-9 to TRBJ2-2; D gene ambiguous. Germline V gene lookup returns CDR1 SEHNR and CDR2 FQNEAQ (reference sequence). V lost 1 base, J lost 6 bases, and 3 bases lay in between. There are 12 residues in the CDR3. The CDR3 protein is CASSLVPGELFF. The CDR3 bases are TGTGCCAGCAGCTTAGTGCCCGGGGAGCTGTTTTTT.

This chain uses TRBV24-1 with TRBJ1-2; D gene ambiguous. The V and J ends lost 4 bases and 6 bases respectively, with 14 bases between them. Per the germline V gene, CDR1 is KGHDR and CDR2 is SFDVKD. CDR3 length: 14 amino acids. The CDR3 nucleotides read TGTGCCACCAGTGACAACGGACTAACCCATGGCTACACCTTC. As protein: CATSDNGLTHGYTF.

Many counts were recorded for this clonotype. DNA for the CDR3: TGTGCCAGAAGGACTAGCGGATACAATGAGCAGTTCTTC. Protein: CARRTSGYNEQFF. The chain joins TRBV2 to TRBJ2-1, with 10 bases matching TRBD2. Germline V gene data show CDR1 as SNHLY and CDR2 as FYNNEI. Trimming removed 9 bases from V and 4 bases from J; junction bases left unmatched: 3. The CDR3 is made up of 13 amino acids.

This clonotype was seen more than once but under ten times. CDR3 loop: CASSLSSRGSGTGELFF. DNA of the CDR3: TGTGCCAGCAGTTTATCGAGCAGGGGATCTGGCACCGGGGAGCTGTTTTTT. The chain couples TRBV27 to TRBJ2-2; D perhaps matches TRBD1 (6 bases). Trimming left V 0 bases short and J 4 bases short, with 15 bases between. The CDR3 runs 17 residues. The V gene's germline CDR1 is MNHEY and CDR2 SMNVEV (reference sequence).

Ten or more counts support this clonotype. The genes are TRBV21-1 and TRBJ2-7; the D segment call TRBD1 is taken from the table without a DNA check. TRBV21-1 is recorded as a pseudogene. This CDR3 region has 16 residues. CDR3: CASSKKTGTGGYEQYF. CDR3 nucleotides: TGTGCCAGCAGCAAGAAGACCGGGACAGGGGGGTACGAGCAGTACTTC.

This clonotype was seen repeatedly, ten times or more. This chain links TRBV20-1 with TRBJ2-7, with a possible D match to TRBD1 (5 bases). The germline V gene has CDR1 DFQATT and CDR2 SNEGSKA (reference sequence). The CDR3 is made up of 10 amino acids. CDR3 loop: CSAGLYEQYF. In DNA form, the CDR3 reads TGCAGCGCAGGGCTATACGAGCAGTACTTC.

This clonotype has at least ten counts. The V and J genes are TRBV23-1 and TRBJ2-3; D may be TRBD2 (5 bases). TRBV23-1 is reported as an ORF; its role is uncertain. The ends were cut back, 5 bases at V and 2 bases at J, with 14 bases in the middle. This CDR3 has 15 residues. The CDR3 sequence is CASSTKAAPTDTQYF. CDR3 nucleotide sequence: TGCGCCAGCAGTACCAAAGCGGCGCCCACAGATACGCAGTATTTT.

This clonotype has just one count. The CDR3 loop reads CASSLGGGAPEQYF. The CDR3 DNA reads TGTGCCAGCAGTTTAGGTGGAGGGGCTCCCGAGCAGTACTTC. The V gene is TRBV12-3 or TRBV12-4, the J gene TRBJ2-7, with D possibly matching TRBD2 (6 bases). The CDR3 contains 14 residues. V shed 1 base and J shed 6 bases, with 13 bases lying between them.

In the case of this clonotype: A much larger clone differs by one base, so this may be a read error. This is likely a read error, given that the CDR3 carries no conserved phenylalanine or tryptophan at its end. The gene calls are TRBV7-6 and TRBJ2-3, with D possibly TRBD1 on 6 matching bases. From germline, CDR1 is SGHVS and CDR2 FNYEAQ. The CDR3 length is 14 residues. This CDR3 reads CASSPGQPTDTQYS. DNA for the CDR3: TGTGCTAGCAGCCCCGGACAGCCCACAGATACGCAGTATTCT.

This clonotype was counted many times. This chain connects TRBV7-6 to TRBJ2-7, with 10 positions matching TRBD1. The trim removed 1 base at V and 5 bases at J, leaving 5 bases unmatched. CDR3 length: 15 amino acids. Germline V gene lookup returns CDR1 SGHVS and CDR2 FNYEAQ. CDR3 nucleotides: TGTGCCAGCAGCTTAGAAGGGACAGGGGCCCACGAGCAGTACTTC. Its translation: CASSLEGTGAHEQYF.

Notes on this clonotype: A much bigger clone sits one base away, suggesting this may be a read error. The chain is built from TRBV4-3 and TRBJ2-1, with D perhaps matching TRBD2 (5 bases). This CDR3 has 16 residues. Trimming removed 1 base at V and 1 base at J, with 11 bases between. CDR1 is LGHNA and CDR2 is YSLEER in the germline V gene. In DNA, the CDR3 is TGCGCCAGCAGCCAAGGAACGAGGGAATCCTACAATGAGCAGTTCTTC. Translation gives CASSQGTRESYNEQFF.

Many counts were recorded for this clonotype. The V and J genes are TRBV20-1 and TRBJ2-5; no reliable D call. Germline CDR1 reads DFQATT; CDR2 reads SNEGSKA (reference sequence). The CDR3 loop spans 14 amino acids. Trimming shortened V by 4 bases and J by 5 bases, and 17 bases separated the two germline ends. The DNA for the CDR3 is TGCAGTGCTAAAGGCCCCTTGATCTTGGAGACCCAGTACTTC. Translation gives CSAKGPLILETQYF.

Only a few counts were recorded for this clonotype. The CDR3 bases are TGTGCCACCAGTGGGAGTAGGGCTGAAGCTTTCTTT. This translates into CATSGSRAEAFF. V is TRBV24-1 and J is TRBJ1-1; D gene uncertain. Germline CDR1 KGHDR, CDR2 SFDVKD. V was cut by 5 bases and J by 6 bases, with 9 bases left in between. The CDR3 runs 12 residues.

This clonotype showed up many times. CDR3 coding DNA: TGTGCCAGCAGTGAAAATACAGGTGCTTCCTACGAGCAGTACTTC. This sequence encodes CASSENTGASYEQYF. The J gene is TRBJ2-7, the V gene TRBV6-1, with D tentatively TRBD1 (5 bases). CDR3 length equals 15 residues. The ends were cut back, 2 bases at V and 1 base at J, with 12 bases in the middle. Germline assignment: CDR1 MNHNS and CDR2 SASEGT.